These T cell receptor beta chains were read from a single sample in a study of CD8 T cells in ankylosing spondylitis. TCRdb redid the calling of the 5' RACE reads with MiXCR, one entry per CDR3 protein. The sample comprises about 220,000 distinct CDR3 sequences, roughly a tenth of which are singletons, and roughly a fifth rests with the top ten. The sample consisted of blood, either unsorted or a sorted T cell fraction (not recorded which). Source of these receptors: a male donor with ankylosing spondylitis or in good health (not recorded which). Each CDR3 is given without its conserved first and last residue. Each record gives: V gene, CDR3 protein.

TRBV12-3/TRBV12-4,ASRPDSYTGELF
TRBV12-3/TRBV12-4,ASSLAGDVRTQY
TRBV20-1,SARKGPPLHTDTQY
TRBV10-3,AISAAGDRITEAF
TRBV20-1,SARPTSGANVLT
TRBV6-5,ASSYSRDRVTEAF
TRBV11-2,ASSLGAGFLTDTQY
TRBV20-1,SALAQGSYNSPLH
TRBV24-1,ATTGSWGTEAF
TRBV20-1,SARWQNTGELF
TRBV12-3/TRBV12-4,ASSLASGGNYEQF
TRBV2,ASSERGTSGTDTQY
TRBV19,ASGGQSSYEQY
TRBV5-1,ASSGAGIREQF
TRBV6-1,ASENFNEQF
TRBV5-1,ASSLGLAGGMTDTQY
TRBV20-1,SARPPGQGNQPQH
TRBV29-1,SVTGGGAGEKLF
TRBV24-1,ATSGTGLSDTQY
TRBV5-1,ASGGSYEQY
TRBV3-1,ASSHPRTGGPYYEQY
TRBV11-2,ASRPLTGATTGELF
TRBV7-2,ASSLGPRYGYT
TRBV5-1,ASFGRGETQY
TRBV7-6,ASSLTADSNQPQH
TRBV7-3,ASSYGGGNTEAF
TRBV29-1,SVLDRALGTEAF
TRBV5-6,ASSSLTGTEYTTEAF
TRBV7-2,ASSLGGGDGEQY
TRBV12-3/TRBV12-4,ASSSQQGSDEQF
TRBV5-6,ASSFRDGSDEKLF
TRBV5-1,ASSLRLAETQY
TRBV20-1,SATSGAYEQY
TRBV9,ASSVGDGGGAFTQY
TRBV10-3,AIRGDTQETQY
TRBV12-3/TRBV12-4,ASSWTVGADTQY
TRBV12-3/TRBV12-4,ASSLGRTGRNQPQH
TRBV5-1,ASSSAGIRNSPLH
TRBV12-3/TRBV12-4,ASKNGEGWSKQPQH
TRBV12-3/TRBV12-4,ASTRTSSFNYGYT
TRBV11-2,ASRLAGRSQETQY
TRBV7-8,ASSLAVAGQF